Each of the 29 T cell receptor beta chains below was sequenced from the same sample in a study of blood T cell repertoires in COVID-19. Generated by immunoSEQ multiplex PCR, the TCRdb table keeps only in-frame clones and is missing some. This sample has 300,000 to 350,000 clones, with about 90% found just once. The sample comprised PBMCs or T cells enriched from blood (not recorded which). All receptors come from a woman between 18 and 29 years old with acute COVID-19.

V gene TRBV6-5 combines with J gene TRBJ1-1; D may be TRBD1 (6 bases). This CDR3 comprises 15 residues. CDR1 is MNHEY, CDR2 SVGAGI, per germline. Trimming took 6 bases from V and 5 from J, leaving 19 bases between them. The CDR3 spells CASRPFRGGGTEAFF. DNA for the CDR3: TGTGCCAGCAGACCCTTTAGGGGGGGAGGAACTGAAGCTTTCTTT.

The genes are TRBV6-2 or TRBV6-3 and TRBJ2-7, with D tentatively TRBD1 (6 bases). V shed 5 bases and J shed 3 bases, with 14 bases lying between them. CDR1 is MNHEY and CDR2 is SVGEGT in the germline V gene. The CDR3 is made up of 14 amino acids. This chain's CDR3 is CASSDPTGSYEQYF. CDR3 nucleotides: TGTGCCAGCAGTGACCCTACAGGGAGCTACGAGCAGTACTTC.

The chain couples TRBV5-8 to TRBJ1-2; D is perhaps TRBD1 (6 bases). The CDR3 has 15 residues. The germline V and J ends were trimmed by 1 base and 3 bases, with 13 bases remaining between them. The germline gives CDR1 SGHTS, CDR2 YDEGEE. The chain's CDR3 is CASSLRDTTYYGYTF. CDR3 nucleotides: TGTGCCAGCAGCTTGAGGGACACCACGTACTATGGCTACACCTTC.

V usage is TRBV3-1 (or the pseudogene TRBV3-2) and J usage is TRBJ2-1; TRBD2 matches at 10 bases. V dropped 4 bases and J dropped 7; count of bases not matched to a gene: 7. This CDR3 is 15 amino acids long. CDR1 is LGHDT and CDR2 is YNNKEL in the germline V gene (reference sequence). CDR3 sequence (DNA): TGTGCCAGCAGCCTCCTAGCGGGAGAGTGGAATGAGCAGTTCTTC. Protein product: CASSLLAGEWNEQFF.

The chain has TRBV27 and TRBJ1-3; unclear D gene. This CDR3 is built from 15 residues. Germline CDR1 MNHEY, CDR2 SMNVEV (reference sequence). Trimming shortened V by 4 bases and J by 0 bases, and 10 bases separated the two germline ends. This chain's CDR3 is CASSSTFSSGNTIYF. The CDR3 coding sequence is TGTGCCAGCAGTTCCACTTTTAGCTCTGGAAACACCATATATTTT.

The rearrangement links TRBV11-2 to TRBJ2-1; TRBD2 matches at 8 bases. The junction had 2 bases not matched to a gene; V was cut back by 1 base and J by 6 bases. The CDR3 is 14 amino acids. Germline CDR1 and CDR2: SGHAT and FQNNGV. The CDR3 loop is CASSLATSGNEQFF. DNA for the CDR3: TGTGCCAGCAGCTTAGCCACTAGCGGCAATGAGCAGTTCTTC.

The genes are TRBV28 and TRBJ1-2; D remains ambiguous. This CDR3 is 14 amino acids long. Germline CDR1 and CDR2: MDHEN and SYDVKM. The germline V and J ends were trimmed by 2 bases and 4 bases, with 11 bases remaining between them. The CDR3 nucleotides read TGTGCCAGCAGTTTAGCGGGGTCGGGCTATGGCTACACCTTC. This codes for CASSLAGSGYGYTF.

The chain carries TRBV11-3 and TRBJ2-1; D gene ambiguous. The ends were cut back, 0 bases at V and 1 base at J, with 7 bases in the middle. The germline V gene encodes CDR1 SGHNT and CDR2 YENEEA. This CDR3 is 15 amino acids long. In DNA, the CDR3 is TGTGCCAGCAGCTTAGATGGGCCGTCCTACAATGAGCAGTTCTTC. Its protein is CASSLDGPSYNEQFF.

The rearrangement joins TRBV19 to TRBJ1-2; the match to TRBD1 covers 7 bases. CDR1 and CDR2 from the germline V gene are LNHDA and SQIVND (reference sequence). This CDR3 has 16 residues. V gave up 7 bases and J gave up 4 bases; unmatched junction bases: 15. For the CDR3, the DNA is TGTGCCAGTACCCCGGGACAGATACCTGAATTCTATGGCTACACCTTC. Protein product: CASTPGQIPEFYGYTF. Combining the CDR3 with reference TRBV19 and TRBJ1-2 gives the whole variable domain DGGITQSPKYLFRKEGQNVTLSCEQNLNHDAMYWYRQDPGQGLRLIYYSQIVNDFQKGDIAEGYSVSREKKESFPLTVTSAQKNPTAFYLCASTPGQIPEFYGYTFGSGTRLTVV.

The rearrangement uses TRBV14 and TRBJ1-1; D is perhaps TRBD1 (5 bases). Trimming took 3 bases from V and 3 from J, leaving 14 bases between them. Germline V gene data show CDR1 as SGHDN and CDR2 as FVKESK. The CDR3 has 15 amino acids. CDR3 residues: CASSHPFAGDTEAFF. The CDR3 DNA reads TGTGCCAGCAGCCATCCTTTCGCGGGGGACACTGAAGCTTTCTTT.

The V and J genes are TRBV27 and TRBJ2-7; 7 nucleotides match TRBD1. V gave up 5 bases and J gave up 3 bases; unmatched junction bases: 13. CDR3 length equals 16 residues. Per the germline V gene, CDR1 is MNHEY and CDR2 is SMNVEV (reference sequence). CDR3 loop: CASSVNRGRLVYEQYF. The DNA for the CDR3 is TGTGCCAGCAGTGTCAACAGGGGCCGCCTCGTCTACGAGCAGTACTTC.

This clone is a singleton in its sample. The chain uses TRBV29-1 and TRBJ1-1; D gene uncertain. The CDR3 contains 14 residues. Looked up from germline, CDR1 is SQVTM and CDR2 is ANQGSEA. V lost 3 bases to trimming and J lost 0 bases, with 11 bases between them. CDR3 nucleotides: TGCAGCGTTGATCTAGGCCTAATGAACACTGAAGCTTTCTTT. Translating gives CSVDLGLMNTEAFF.

J is TRBJ2-1 and V is TRBV20-1; 8 nucleotides line up with TRBD2. Trimming removed 3 bases from V and 8 bases from J; junction bases left unmatched: 21. Germline V gives CDR1 DFQATT, CDR2 SNEGSKA (reference sequence). The CDR3 has 18 residues. This CDR3 reads CSASPIRLAGPLRDEQFF. The DNA of the CDR3 is TGCAGTGCTAGTCCCATAAGGTTAGCGGGGCCTCTTAGGGATGAGCAGTTCTTC.

The chain recombines TRBV28 with TRBJ1-5; D call uncertain. The V gene lost 2 bases and the J gene lost 2 bases, with 7 bases spanning the gap. This CDR3 is 14 amino acids long. The V gene's germline CDR1 is MDHEN and CDR2 SYDVKM. Written as DNA, the CDR3 is TGTGCCAGCAGTTTAACACAGCGCAATCAGCCCCAGCATTTT. This gives the protein CASSLTQRNQPQHF.

The chain has TRBV14 and TRBJ2-3; D is unresolved. Trimming took 0 bases from V and 0 from J, leaving 7 bases between them. CDR3 size: 15 residues. Germline lookup yields CDR1 SGHDN and CDR2 FVKESK. CDR3 in amino acids: CASSQDRESTDTQYF. The DNA for the CDR3 is TGTGCCAGCAGCCAAGATAGAGAGAGCACAGATACGCAGTATTTT.

This chain connects TRBV23-1 to TRBJ1-5; tentatively, D is TRBD1 (6 bases). TRBV23-1 is placed among ORFs of uncertain function. The CDR3 spans 18 residues. V was cut by 10 bases and J by 2 bases, with 27 bases left in between. CDR3 sequence: CATRGTVTGFVGNQPQHF. CDR3 nucleotide sequence: TGCGCCACCAGGGGAACGGTCACAGGCTTCGTGGGCAATCAGCCCCAGCATTTT.

The chain couples TRBV19 to TRBJ1-3; 8 nucleotides agree with TRBD1. The CDR3 covers 16 residues. Germline CDR1 reads LNHDA; CDR2 reads SQIVND (reference sequence). Germline trimming cut 2 bases from V and 2 bases from J; bases unmatched to any gene: 5. The CDR3 here is CASSIRAGGAGNTIYF. CDR3 bases: TGTGCCAGTAGTATACGGGCAGGGGGCGCTGGAAACACCATATATTTT. Supplemented by reference TRBV19 and TRBJ1-3, the full variable domain reads DGGITQSPKYLFRKEGQNVTLSCEQNLNHDAMYWYRQDPGQGLRLIYYSQIVNDFQKGDIAEGYSVSREKKESFPLTVTSAQKNPTAFYLCASSIRAGGAGNTIYFGEGSWLTVV.

The V and J genes are TRBV11-3 and TRBJ1-1; TRBD1 agrees at 10 bases. CDR3 length: 16 amino acids. Germline trimming cut 5 bases from V and 1 base from J; bases unmatched to any gene: 7. Germline CDR1 and CDR2: SGHNT and YENEEA. CDR3 protein: CASSPWGTGANTEAFF. In DNA form, the CDR3 reads TGTGCCAGCAGCCCGTGGGGGACAGGGGCGAACACTGAAGCTTTCTTT.

This chain links TRBV6-5 with TRBJ1-6, with 8 positions matching TRBD1. The J segment lost 8 bases and the V segment lost 5 bases, leaving 5 bases of the junction unmatched. The germline gives CDR1 MNHEY, CDR2 SVGAGI. The CDR3 consists of 14 residues. DNA for the CDR3: TGTGCCAGCAGTAGAACAGGGGGTCATTCACCCCTCCACTTT. Amino acids: CASSRTGGHSPLHF.

This sequence joins TRBV7-9 and TRBJ2-7; 9 bases line up with TRBD1. CDR1 is SEHNR, CDR2 FQNEAQ, per germline (reference sequence). CDR3 size: 14 residues. Trimming at V came to 5 bases and at J to 2 bases, leaving 4 bases not matched to a gene. The CDR3: CASSRRDRAYEQYF. The CDR3 DNA reads as TGTGCCAGCAGCCGACGGGACAGGGCCTACGAGCAGTACTTC.

This chain uses TRBV9 with TRBJ1-4, with D perhaps matching TRBD1 (5 bases). This CDR3 contains 15 residues. V gave up 0 bases and J gave up 2 bases, with 8 bases separating them. Germline CDR1 is SGDLS and CDR2 is YYNGEE. The CDR3 loop is CASSVGGDTNEKLFF. The CDR3 DNA follows: TGTGCCAGCAGCGTAGGGGGGGATACTAATGAAAAACTGTTTTTT.

This chain joins TRBV18 and TRBJ1-2, with a weak D call TRBD1 (5 bases). V was pared by 6 bases and J by 4 bases, with 18 bases between. The CDR3 spans 15 residues. Germline V gene lookup returns CDR1 KGHSH and CDR2 LQKENI. The CDR3 DNA reads TGTGCCAGCTCTCCTCAAGACAGTCTATTCTATGGCTACACCTTC. This encodes CASSPQDSLFYGYTF.

A single count supports this clone. CDR3 sequence: CASSPGLAGGITYNEQFF. The CDR3 bases are TGTGCCAGCAGCCCAGGACTAGCGGGAGGGATAACCTACAATGAGCAGTTCTTC. The rearrangement uses TRBV7-6 and TRBJ2-1, with TRBD2 matching 15 bases. Unmatched junction bases numbered 7, after V lost 5 bases and J lost 2 bases. This CDR3 comprises 18 residues. The germline CDR1 and CDR2 sequences are SGHVS and FNYEAQ.

The chain is built from TRBV28 and TRBJ1-2, with D possibly being TRBD1 (6 bases). V lost 6 bases and J lost 6, with 14 bases in between. Per the germline V gene, CDR1 is MDHEN and CDR2 is SYDVKM. The CDR3 totals 13 residues. The DNA for the CDR3 is TGTGCCAGCAGGTCGACAGGTGACCATGGCTACACCTTC. Encoded protein: CASRSTGDHGYTF.

The chain couples TRBV28 to TRBJ2-1; 11 bases map to TRBD1. CDR3 length equals 17 residues. Germline values: CDR1 MDHEN, CDR2 SYDVKM. V was clipped by 4 bases and J by 10 bases; unmatched bases: 15. The CDR3 protein is CASSSVPPFRDRGEQFF. In DNA form, the CDR3 reads TGTGCCAGCAGTTCCGTGCCCCCATTCCGGGACAGGGGGGAGCAGTTCTTC. The entire variable domain, with the rest obtained from reference TRBV28 and TRBJ2-1, is as follows: DVKVTQSSRYLVKRTGEKVFLECVQDMDHENMFWYRQDPGLGLRLIYFSYDVKMKEKGDIPEGYSVSREKKERFSLILESASTNQTSMYLCASSSVPPFRDRGEQFFGPGTRLTVL.

The chain employs TRBV28 and TRBJ1-5; 8 bases align to TRBD1. Germline values: CDR1 MDHEN, CDR2 SYDVKM. This CDR3 is 15 amino acids long. The trim removed 8 bases at V and 1 base at J, leaving 7 bases unmatched. The CDR3 sequence is CASRPGGFSNQPQHF. In nucleotides, the CDR3 is TGTGCCAGCCGTCCAGGGGGCTTCAGCAATCAGCCCCAGCATTTT. Complete variable domain (other parts from reference TRBV28 and TRBJ1-5): DVKVTQSSRYLVKRTGEKVFLECVQDMDHENMFWYRQDPGLGLRLIYFSYDVKMKEKGDIPEGYSVSREKKERFSLILESASTNQTSMYLCASRPGGFSNQPQHFGDGTRLSIL.

The V gene is TRBV28, the J gene TRBJ2-3; a possible D gene is TRBD1 (6 bases). The CDR3 extends over 17 amino acids. V lost 1 base and J lost 4, with 18 bases in between. Germline CDR1 is MDHEN and CDR2 is SYDVKM. CDR3 protein: CASSLYGQMREADTQYF. The CDR3 DNA is TGTGCCAGCAGTTTATATGGACAGATGAGGGAAGCAGATACGCAGTATTTT.

This chain connects TRBV29-1 to TRBJ1-1; TRBD1 might be the D (6 bases). V dropped 7 bases and J dropped 6 bases, with 12 bases sitting between them. Germline CDR1 SQVTM, CDR2 ANQGSEA. The CDR3 runs to 11 residues. As DNA, the CDR3 is TGCAGCGCAAAAGACAGGTCTGAAGCTTTCTTT. As protein: CSAKDRSEAFF.

The V and J genes are TRBV27 and TRBJ1-6, with D unclear. The V gene lost 3 bases and the J gene lost 10 bases, with 13 bases spanning the gap. This CDR3 region has 14 residues. Per germline, CDR1 MNHEY and CDR2 SMNVEV (reference sequence). In nucleotides, the CDR3 is TGTGCCAGCAGTTTTGAAGTCGTGGGCTCACCCCTCCACTTT. Encoded protein: CASSFEVVGSPLHF.